This entry features one T cell receptor beta chain sequence. The antigen it recognizes is unknown. Per-base quality was not reported, and no clone a single base away is much larger than it. This entry comes from a study of blood T cell repertoires in COVID-19 (dated by TCRdb to between 2020 and 2021). About the full investigation: Samples from collaborators originated in the United States, Italy and Spain and spanned both the acute and convalescent phases of COVID-19. The material from the prospective study consisted of cDNA or gDNA derived from T cells, B-cell-depleted T cells, or PBMCs. Subjects who had been exposed to COVID-19, were actively infected with it, or had recovered from it provided the deeply sampled blood TCRbeta repertoires that made up the dataset. The repertoires were released in a freely available public database meant as a resource for research on the immune response to SARS-CoV-2. Samples were obtained from the ongoing ImmuneRACE study (first 160 participants) and from approximately 1,200 subjects provided by 6 global collaborators. Sample metadata almost always included a de-identified subject ID, COVID-19 status, age in years and sex. Where HLA class I and class II types were available, the types were taken from metadata supplied by the sample provider, not from assay-based typing.

The germline V gene (reference sequence) provides CDR1 MNHEY and CDR2 SMNVEV. Reading from cysteine to phenylalanine, the CDR3 counts 16 amino acids. Kept here is only the CDR3 DNA, which spans 48 bases and is read in frame from base 1. V trim: 8 bases; J trim: 7 bases; unmatched bases: 19. Participants in the prospective study were aged about 18 to 95 years, lived in over 20 United States geographic areas, and enrolled through a virtual design. To assign participants to cohorts, the prospective study relied on clinical history that participants themselves reported in a screening survey and a study questionnaire. ImmuneRACE Cohort 3 recovered participants were defined by two consecutive negative NP/OP PCR tests, healthcare professional clearance, or symptom resolution. Each participant in the prospective study had whole blood, serum and a nasopharyngeal or oropharyngeal swab collected by mobile phlebotomists. Additional blood draws and questionnaires over an approximately two-month period could optionally be provided by prospective study participants. Before DNA extraction, blood samples from the prospective study were shipped at room temperature or frozen.

Paper-wide results and their limitations: Clinical and demographic metadata were provided uncurated, with the amount varying by source and participant.

The immunoSEQ Assay, a bias-controlled multiplex PCR, was used to amplify TCRbeta CDR3 regions from genomic DNA. As for the original processing: Within the assay, amplification of reference gene primers was used to estimate how many nucleated cells each sample contained. To quantify the absolute abundance of each unique TCRbeta CDR3 rearrangement, sequence reads were collapsed and filtered. Productive Simpson clonality was computed per sample as the square root of Simpson's diversity index over productive rearrangements. The table comes from immuneACCESS by way of TCRdb, which keeps in-frame sequences with V and J called. Part of the clones is missing from these tables; in studies checked, under half for an unresolved V gene and the rest for unknown reasons. That table supplies the V and J calls and clone size; D and trimming were determined from the DNA. The sample table lists roughly 400,000 clones, 80% to 95% of them with a count of one. The ten largest clones add up to 0.6% to 0.7% of the sample.

This clonotype originated in a man between 18 and 35 years old who had recovered from COVID-19. The chain uses TRBV27 and TRBJ2-7; the central 8 bases match TRBD2. The material sequenced was PBMCs or T cells enriched from blood (not recorded which). The nucleotides are TGTGCCAGCCGGTCCCTGGGTAGCGGGGCTTCGTGGGAGCAGTACTTC. Translated, it reads CASRSLGSGASWEQYF.